Listed here is a single T cell receptor beta chain. Produced via immunoSEQ multiplex PCR; TCRdb's table is partial and in-frame only. Of some 51,000 clones listed, around 95% are singletons. The CDR3 loop spans 15 amino acids. In germline, CDR1 is SGHVS, CDR2 FQNEAQ. The V gene lost 1 base and the J gene lost 2 bases, with 11 bases spanning the gap. The data originate from a study of control samples from healthy donors and cancer patients. This receptor was identified in a young woman in good health. Sequencing used blood. The chain carries TRBV7-8 and TRBJ1-1, with D possibly being TRBD1 (5 bases). CDR3 in amino acids: CASSLETQGNTEAFF. CDR3 nucleotide sequence: TGTGCCAGCAGCTTAGAGACCCAGGGTAACACTGAAGCTTTCTTT.